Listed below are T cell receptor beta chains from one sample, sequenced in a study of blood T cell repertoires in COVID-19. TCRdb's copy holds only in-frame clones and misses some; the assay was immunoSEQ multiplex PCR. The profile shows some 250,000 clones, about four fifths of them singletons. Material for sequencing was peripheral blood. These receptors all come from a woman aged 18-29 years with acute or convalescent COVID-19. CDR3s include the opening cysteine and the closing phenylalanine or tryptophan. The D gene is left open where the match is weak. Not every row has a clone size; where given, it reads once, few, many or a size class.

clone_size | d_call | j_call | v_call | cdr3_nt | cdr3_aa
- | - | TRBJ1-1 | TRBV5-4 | TGTGCCAGCAGTGTAGGGGAGGCGAACACTGAAGCTTTCTTT | CASSVGEANTEAFF
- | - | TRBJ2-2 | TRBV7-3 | TGTGCCAGCAGCTTAGCGACTAGTCGGGAGCTGTTTTTT | CASSLATSRELFF
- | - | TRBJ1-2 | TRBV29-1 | TGCAGCGTTGAAACGCGGGGGTTTAGCGGCTACACCTTC | CSVETRGFSGYTF
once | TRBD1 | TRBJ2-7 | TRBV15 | TGTGCCACCAGCACCGCAGAGGACAGGGCCCACGAGCAGTACTTC | CATSTAEDRAHEQYF
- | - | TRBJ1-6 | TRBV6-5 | TGTGCCAGCAGCATAGGACAGACCAATAATTCACCCCTCCACTTT | CASSIGQTNNSPLHF
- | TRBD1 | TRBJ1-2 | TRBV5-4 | TGTGCCAGCAGCCCGGACAGGGGGCTTAACGGCTACACCTTC | CASSPDRGLNGYTF
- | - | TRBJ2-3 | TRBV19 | TGTGCCAGTAGACCGTTCCCCGTGCTTTGGGGAGGCACAGATACGCAGTATTTT | CASRPFPVLWGGTDTQYF
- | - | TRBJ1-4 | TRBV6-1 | TGTGCCAGCAGTGAAATGACAGGAGCTAATGAAAAACTGTTTTTT | CASSEMTGANEKLFF
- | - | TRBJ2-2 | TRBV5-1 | TGCGCCAGCAGCTTCGAGCCCCGGGATCTGTTTTTT | CASSFEPRDLFF
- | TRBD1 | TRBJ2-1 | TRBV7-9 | TGTGCCAGCAGCTTAAAGGGGCAGGGGGCTTTGAATGAGCAGTTCTTC | CASSLKGQGALNEQFF
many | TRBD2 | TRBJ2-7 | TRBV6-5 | TGTGCCAGCACCAATAGCGGGAATCCTTTCGAGCAGTACTTC | CASTNSGNPFEQYF
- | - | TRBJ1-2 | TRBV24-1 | TGTGCCACCAGTGATTTGCAGGCAGACTATGGCTACACCTTC | CATSDLQADYGYTF
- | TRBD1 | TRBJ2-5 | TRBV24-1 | TGTGCCACCAGTGATAACACAGGGGCAGGGGAGACCCAGTACTTC | CATSDNTGAGETQYF
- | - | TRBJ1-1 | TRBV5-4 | TGTGCCAGCAGCCGAAAACCCCAGGGGTGGGACACTGAAGCTTTCTTT | CASSRKPQGWDTEAFF
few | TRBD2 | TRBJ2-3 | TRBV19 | TGTGCCAGTAGTTCCCGACCTAGTAGCGGGAACACAGATACGCAGTATTTT | CASSSRPSSGNTDTQYF
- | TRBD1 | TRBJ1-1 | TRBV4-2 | TGTGCCAGCAGCCAGCAAGGCCAGGGGGCGAGGGGAGCTTTCTTT | CASSQQGQGARGAFF
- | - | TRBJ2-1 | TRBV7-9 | TGTGCCAGCAGCCGACAGCTGATATCGGACAATGAGCAGTTCTTC | CASSRQLISDNEQFF
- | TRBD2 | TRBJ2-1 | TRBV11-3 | TGTGCCAGCAGCTCCGGGACTAGCGGGTACAATGAGCAGTTCTTC | CASSSGTSGYNEQFF
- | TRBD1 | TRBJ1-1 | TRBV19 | TGTGCCAGTAGTTTTGGACCGAGGGGGCCAGGGACTGAAGCTTTCTTT | CASSFGPRGPGTEAFF
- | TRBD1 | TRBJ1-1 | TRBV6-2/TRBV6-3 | TGTGCCAGCAGTTACTACGCAGGGGGCGAGGACACTGAAGCTTTCTTT | CASSYYAGGEDTEAFF
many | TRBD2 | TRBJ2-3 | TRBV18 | TGTGCCAGCTCACCGTCTCTAGCGGGAGGAAAAGATACGCAGTATTTT | CASSPSLAGGKDTQYF
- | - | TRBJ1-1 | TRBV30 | TGTGCCTGGAGTAGGGGGACTGAAGCTTTCTTT | CAWSRGTEAFF
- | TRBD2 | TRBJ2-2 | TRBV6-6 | TGTGCCAGCAGCAGTAGCGGGACTCCGAACACCGGGGAGCTGTTTTTT | CASSSSGTPNTGELFF
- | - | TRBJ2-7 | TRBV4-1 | TGCGCCAGCAGCTCAGATACCCTCTCCTACGAGCAGTACTTC | CASSSDTLSYEQYF
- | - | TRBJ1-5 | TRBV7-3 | TGTGCCAGCAGCTTATGTATGGTTGAGGGAATTGGCAATCAGCCCCAGCATTTT | CASSLCMVEGIGNQPQHF
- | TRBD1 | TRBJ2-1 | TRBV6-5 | TGTGCCAGCAGTTACGGGACAGGGGGCTCCGATGAGCAGTTCTTC | CASSYGTGGSDEQFF
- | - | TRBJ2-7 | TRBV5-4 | TGTGCCAGCAGCTTCGGGATCTCCTACGAGCAGTACTTC | CASSFGISYEQYF
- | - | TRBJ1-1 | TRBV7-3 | TGTGCCAGCAGCTTATCAGGGGAGGGCACTGAAGCTTTCTTT | CASSLSGEGTEAFF
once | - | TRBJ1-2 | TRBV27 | TGTGCCAGCAGTGGGGAGGCGGGAGGCTACACCTTC | CASSGEAGGYTF
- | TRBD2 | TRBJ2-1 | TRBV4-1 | TGCGCCAGCAGCCCTTCTAGCGGGAGAAGGAATGAGCAGTTCTTC | CASSPSSGRRNEQFF
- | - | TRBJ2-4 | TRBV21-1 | TGTGCCAGCACCGACAGGGGGCGCGCCAAAAACATTCAGTACTTC | CASTDRGRAKNIQYF
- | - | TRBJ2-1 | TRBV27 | TGTGCCAGCCTCCCGGAGAGCTCCTACAATGAGCAGTTCTTC | CASLPESSYNEQFF
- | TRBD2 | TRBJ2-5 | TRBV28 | TGTGCCAGCAGACAAGCGGGAGCCGGGCCCCAAGAGACCCAGTACTTC | CASRQAGAGPQETQYF
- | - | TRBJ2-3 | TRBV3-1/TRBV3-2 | TGTGCCAGCAGACCTGGGGATAGACTAGGCGATACGCAGTATTTT | CASRPGDRLGDTQYF
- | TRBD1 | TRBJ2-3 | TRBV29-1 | TGCAGCGTTGAAATTGGGCTCAGGGGGCCTATAGATACGCAGTATTTT | CSVEIGLRGPIDTQYF
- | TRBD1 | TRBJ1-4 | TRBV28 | TGTGCCAGCAGCCGGATTGAGGACAGGCCCCTTACAACTAATGAAAAACTGTTTTTT | CASSRIEDRPLTTNEKLFF
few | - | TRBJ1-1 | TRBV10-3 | TGTGCCACCCGGATTGAGACAAGCGGAAACACTGAAGCTTTCTTT | CATRIETSGNTEAFF
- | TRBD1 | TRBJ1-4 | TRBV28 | TGTGCCAGCAGTCGGGACAGTTATACTCCTGCAACTAATGAAAAACTGTTTTTT | CASSRDSYTPATNEKLFF
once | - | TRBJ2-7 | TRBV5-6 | TGTGCCAGCAGCGATACCGACAGCAACCTCTACGAGCAGTACTTC | CASSDTDSNLYEQYF
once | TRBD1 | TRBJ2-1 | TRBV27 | TGTGCCAGTTCGCGACAGGGGACGGCTGAGCAGTTCTTC | CASSRQGTAEQFF
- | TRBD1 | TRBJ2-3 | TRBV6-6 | TGTGCCAGCAGTTCCTCCGGGACAGGGACAGATACGCAGTATTTT | CASSSSGTGTDTQYF